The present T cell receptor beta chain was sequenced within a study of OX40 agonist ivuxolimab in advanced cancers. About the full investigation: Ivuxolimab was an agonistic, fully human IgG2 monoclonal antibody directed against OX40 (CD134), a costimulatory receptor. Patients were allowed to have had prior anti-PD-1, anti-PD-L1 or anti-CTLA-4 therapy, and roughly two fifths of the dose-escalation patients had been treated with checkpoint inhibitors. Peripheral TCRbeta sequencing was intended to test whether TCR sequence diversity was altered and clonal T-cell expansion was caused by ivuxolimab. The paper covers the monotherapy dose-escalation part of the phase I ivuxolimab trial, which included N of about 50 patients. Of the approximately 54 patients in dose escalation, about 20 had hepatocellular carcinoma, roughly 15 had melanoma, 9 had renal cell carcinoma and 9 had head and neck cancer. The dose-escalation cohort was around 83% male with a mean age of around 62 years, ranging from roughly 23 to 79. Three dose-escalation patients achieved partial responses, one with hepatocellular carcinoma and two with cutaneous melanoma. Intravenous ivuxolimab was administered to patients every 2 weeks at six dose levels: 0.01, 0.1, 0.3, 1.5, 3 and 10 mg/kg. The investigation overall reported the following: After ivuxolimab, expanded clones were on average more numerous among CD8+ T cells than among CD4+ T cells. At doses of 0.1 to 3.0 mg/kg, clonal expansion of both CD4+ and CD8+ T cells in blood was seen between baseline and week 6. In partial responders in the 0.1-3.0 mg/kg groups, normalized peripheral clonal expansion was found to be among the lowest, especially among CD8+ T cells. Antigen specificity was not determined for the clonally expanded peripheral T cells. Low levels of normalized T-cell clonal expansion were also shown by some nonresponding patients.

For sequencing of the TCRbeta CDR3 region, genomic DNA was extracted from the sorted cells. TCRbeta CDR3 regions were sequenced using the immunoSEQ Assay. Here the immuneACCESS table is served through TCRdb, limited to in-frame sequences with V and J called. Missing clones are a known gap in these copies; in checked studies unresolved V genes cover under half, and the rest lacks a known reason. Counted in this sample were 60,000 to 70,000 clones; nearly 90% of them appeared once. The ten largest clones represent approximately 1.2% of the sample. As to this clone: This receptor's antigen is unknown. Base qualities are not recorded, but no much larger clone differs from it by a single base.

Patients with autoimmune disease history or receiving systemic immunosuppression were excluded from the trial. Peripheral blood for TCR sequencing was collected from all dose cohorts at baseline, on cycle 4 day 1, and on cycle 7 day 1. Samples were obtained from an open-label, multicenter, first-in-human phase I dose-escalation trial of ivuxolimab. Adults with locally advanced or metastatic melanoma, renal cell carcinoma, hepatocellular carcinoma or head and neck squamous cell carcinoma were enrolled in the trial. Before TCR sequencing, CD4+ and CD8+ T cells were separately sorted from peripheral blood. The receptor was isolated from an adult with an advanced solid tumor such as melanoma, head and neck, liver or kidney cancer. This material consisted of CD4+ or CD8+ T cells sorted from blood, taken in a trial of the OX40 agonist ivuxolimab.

The sequenced DNA is TGTGCCAGCAGCCGGGACCTTTACGAGCAGTACTTC. It codes for CASSRDLYEQYF. The chain joins TRBV7-2 to TRBJ2-7; the D element might be TRBD1 or TRBD2, as each aligns at 5 bases. Relative to germline, V is 5 bases shorter and J is 4 bases shorter, with 9 bases between their ends. In the germline V gene, CDR1 corresponds to SGHTA and CDR2 to FQGNSA. The CDR3 runs 12 residues from the cysteine to the phenylalanine. Only CDR3 DNA remains: 36 bases, in frame from the first base.